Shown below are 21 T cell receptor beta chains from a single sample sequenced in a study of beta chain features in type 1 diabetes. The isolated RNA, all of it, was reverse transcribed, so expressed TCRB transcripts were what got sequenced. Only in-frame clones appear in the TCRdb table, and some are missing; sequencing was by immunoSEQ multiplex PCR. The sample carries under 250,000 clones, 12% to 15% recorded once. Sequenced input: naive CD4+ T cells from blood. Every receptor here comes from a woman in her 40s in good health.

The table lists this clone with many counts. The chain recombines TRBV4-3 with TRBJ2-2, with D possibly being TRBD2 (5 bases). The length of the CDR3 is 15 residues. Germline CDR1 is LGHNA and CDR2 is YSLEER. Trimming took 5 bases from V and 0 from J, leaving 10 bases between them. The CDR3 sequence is CASSTSSPNTGELFF. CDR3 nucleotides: TGCGCCAGCAGCACTAGTTCCCCGAACACCGGGGAGCTGTTTTTT.

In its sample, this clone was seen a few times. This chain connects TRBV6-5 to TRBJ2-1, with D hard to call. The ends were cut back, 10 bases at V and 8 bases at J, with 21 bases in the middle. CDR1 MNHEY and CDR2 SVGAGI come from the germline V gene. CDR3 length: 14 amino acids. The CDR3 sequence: CATKATPSRDEQFF. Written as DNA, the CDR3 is TGTGCCACCAAAGCCACCCCATCACGGGATGAGCAGTTCTTC.

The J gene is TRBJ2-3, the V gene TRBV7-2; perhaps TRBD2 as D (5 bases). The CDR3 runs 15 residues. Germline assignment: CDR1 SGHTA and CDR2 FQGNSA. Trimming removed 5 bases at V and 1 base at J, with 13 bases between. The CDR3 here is CASSPRGRGTDTQYF. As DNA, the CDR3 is TGTGCCAGCAGCCCCCGAGGGCGGGGCACAGATACGCAGTATTTT.

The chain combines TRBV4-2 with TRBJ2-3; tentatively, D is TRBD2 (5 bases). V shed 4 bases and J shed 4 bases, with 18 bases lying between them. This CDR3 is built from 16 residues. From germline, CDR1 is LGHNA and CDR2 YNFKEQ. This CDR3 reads CASSPTWTSGADTQYF. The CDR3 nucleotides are TGTGCCAGCAGCCCCACATGGACCAGCGGAGCAGATACGCAGTATTTT.

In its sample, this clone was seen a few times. CDR3 residues: CASSVPGQGMHEQYF. For the CDR3, the DNA is TGTGCCAGCAGCGTGCCGGGACAGGGTATGCACGAGCAGTACTTC. The V call is TRBV5-6, the J call TRBJ2-7; 9 bases fit TRBD1. The CDR3 is 15 amino acids. The J segment lost 5 bases and the V segment lost 4 bases, leaving 10 bases of the junction unmatched. Germline lookup yields CDR1 SGHDT and CDR2 YYEEEE.

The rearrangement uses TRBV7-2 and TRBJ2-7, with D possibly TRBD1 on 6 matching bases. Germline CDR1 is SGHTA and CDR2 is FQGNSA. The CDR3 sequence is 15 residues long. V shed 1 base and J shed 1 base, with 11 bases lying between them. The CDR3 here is CASSLVATGSYEQYF. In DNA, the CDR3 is TGTGCCAGCAGCTTAGTGGCGACAGGATCCTACGAGCAGTACTTC.

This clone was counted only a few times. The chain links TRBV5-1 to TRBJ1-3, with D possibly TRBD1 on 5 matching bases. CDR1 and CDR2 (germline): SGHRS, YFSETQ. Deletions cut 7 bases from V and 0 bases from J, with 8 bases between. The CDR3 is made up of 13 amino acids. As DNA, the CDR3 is TGCGCCAGCGGACACGACTCTGGAAACACCATATATTTT. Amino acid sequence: CASGHDSGNTIYF.

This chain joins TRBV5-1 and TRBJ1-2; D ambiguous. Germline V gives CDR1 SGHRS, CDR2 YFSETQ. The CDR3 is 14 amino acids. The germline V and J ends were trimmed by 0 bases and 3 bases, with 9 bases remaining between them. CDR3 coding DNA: TGCGCCAGCAGCTTGGAACCGGGTCACTATGGCTACACCTTC. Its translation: CASSLEPGHYGYTF. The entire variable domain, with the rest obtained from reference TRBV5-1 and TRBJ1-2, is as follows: KAGVTQTPRYLIKTRGQQVTLSCSPISGHRSVSWYQQTPGQGLQFLFEYFSETQRNKGNFPGRFSGRQFSNSRSEMNVSTLELGDSALYLCASSLEPGHYGYTFGSGTRLTVV.

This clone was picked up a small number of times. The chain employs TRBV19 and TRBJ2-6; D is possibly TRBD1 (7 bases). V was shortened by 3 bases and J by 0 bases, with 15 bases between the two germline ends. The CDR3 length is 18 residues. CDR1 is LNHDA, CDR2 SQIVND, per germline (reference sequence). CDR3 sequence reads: CASSMAGQSSSGANVLTF. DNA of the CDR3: TGTGCCAGTAGTATGGCGGGACAGTCGTCCTCTGGGGCCAACGTCCTGACTTTC.

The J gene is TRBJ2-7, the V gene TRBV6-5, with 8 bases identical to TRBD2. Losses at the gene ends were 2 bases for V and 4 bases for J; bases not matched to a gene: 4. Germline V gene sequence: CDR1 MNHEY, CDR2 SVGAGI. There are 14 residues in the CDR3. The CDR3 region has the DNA TGTGCCAGCAGTTACGGAGCGGGGGTTTACGAGCAGTACTTC. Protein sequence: CASSYGAGVYEQYF.

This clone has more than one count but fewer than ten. The CDR3 is CASRQGTAYNSPLHF. The DNA of the CDR3 is TGTGCCAGCAGACAAGGGACAGCCTATAATTCACCCCTCCACTTT. V is TRBV6-5 and J is TRBJ1-6; 7 positions match TRBD1. This CDR3 has 15 residues. Per germline, CDR1 MNHEY and CDR2 SVGAGI. Germline trimming cut 6 bases from V and 2 bases from J; bases unmatched to any gene: 4.

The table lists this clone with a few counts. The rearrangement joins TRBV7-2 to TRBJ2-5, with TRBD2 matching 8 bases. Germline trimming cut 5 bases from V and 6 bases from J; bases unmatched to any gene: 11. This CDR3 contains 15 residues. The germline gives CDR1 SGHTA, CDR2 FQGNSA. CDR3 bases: TGTGCCAGCAGCAAACTACGGGGGGGCCCGCAGACCCAGTACTTC. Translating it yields CASSKLRGGPQTQYF. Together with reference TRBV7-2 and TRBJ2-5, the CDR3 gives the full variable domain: GAGVSQSPSNKVTEKGKDVELRCDPISGHTALYWYRQSLGQGLEFLIYFQGNSAPDKSGLPSDRFSAERTGGSVSTLTIQRTQQEDSAVYLCASSKLRGGPQTQYFGPGTRLLVL.

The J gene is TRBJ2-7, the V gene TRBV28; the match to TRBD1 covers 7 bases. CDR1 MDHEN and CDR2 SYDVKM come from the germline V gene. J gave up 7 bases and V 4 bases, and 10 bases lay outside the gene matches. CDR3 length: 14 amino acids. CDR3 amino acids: CASSSPDRQEEQYF. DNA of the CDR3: TGTGCCAGCAGTTCCCCGGACAGGCAGGAGGAGCAGTACTTC.

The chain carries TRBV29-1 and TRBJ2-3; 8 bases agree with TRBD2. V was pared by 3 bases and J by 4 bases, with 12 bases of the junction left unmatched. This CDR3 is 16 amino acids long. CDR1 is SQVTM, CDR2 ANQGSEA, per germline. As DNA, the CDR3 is TGCAGCGTTGACCCAGGGACTAGATCAATCTCAGATACGCAGTATTTT. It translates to CSVDPGTRSISDTQYF.

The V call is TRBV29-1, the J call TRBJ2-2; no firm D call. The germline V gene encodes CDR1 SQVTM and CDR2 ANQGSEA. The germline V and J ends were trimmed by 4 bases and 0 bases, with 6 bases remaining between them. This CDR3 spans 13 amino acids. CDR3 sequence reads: CSVALTNTGELFF. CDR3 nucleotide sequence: TGCAGCGTTGCACTGACGAACACCGGGGAGCTGTTTTTT.

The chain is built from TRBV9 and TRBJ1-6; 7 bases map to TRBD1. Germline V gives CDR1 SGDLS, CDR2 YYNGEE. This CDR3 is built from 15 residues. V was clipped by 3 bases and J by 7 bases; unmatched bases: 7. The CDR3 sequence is CASSAAGTENSPLHF. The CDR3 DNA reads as TGTGCCAGCAGCGCCGCCGGGACAGAGAATTCACCCCTCCACTTT.

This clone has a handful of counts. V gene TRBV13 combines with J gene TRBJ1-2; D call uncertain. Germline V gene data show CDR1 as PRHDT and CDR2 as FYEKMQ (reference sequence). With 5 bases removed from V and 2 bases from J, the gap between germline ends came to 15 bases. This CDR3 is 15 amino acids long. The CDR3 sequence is CASSQAVGDNYGYTF. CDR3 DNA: TGTGCCAGCAGCCAAGCGGTGGGAGACAACTATGGCTACACCTTC. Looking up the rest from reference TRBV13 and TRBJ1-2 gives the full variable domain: AAGVIQSPRHLIKEKRETATLKCYPIPRHDTVYWYQQGPGQDPQFLISFYEKMQSDKGSIPDRFSAQQFSDYHSELNMSSLELGDSALYFCASSQAVGDNYGYTFGSGTRLTVV.

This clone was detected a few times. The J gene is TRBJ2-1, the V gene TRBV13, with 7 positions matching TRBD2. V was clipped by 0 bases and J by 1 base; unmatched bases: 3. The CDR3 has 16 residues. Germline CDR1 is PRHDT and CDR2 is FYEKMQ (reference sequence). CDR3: CASSLGAGGSYNEQFF. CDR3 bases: TGTGCCAGCAGCTTAGGTGCCGGGGGGTCCTACAATGAGCAGTTCTTC. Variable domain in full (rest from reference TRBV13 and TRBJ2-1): AAGVIQSPRHLIKEKRETATLKCYPIPRHDTVYWYQQGPGQDPQFLISFYEKMQSDKGSIPDRFSAQQFSDYHSELNMSSLELGDSALYFCASSLGAGGSYNEQFFGPGTRLTVL.

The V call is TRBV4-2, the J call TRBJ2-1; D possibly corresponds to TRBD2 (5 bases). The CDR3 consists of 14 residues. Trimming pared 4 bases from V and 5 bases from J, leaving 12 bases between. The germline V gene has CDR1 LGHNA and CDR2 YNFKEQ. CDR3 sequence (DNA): TGTGCCAGCAGCCTACGTACAGCGGACAATGAGCAGTTCTTC. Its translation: CASSLRTADNEQFF.

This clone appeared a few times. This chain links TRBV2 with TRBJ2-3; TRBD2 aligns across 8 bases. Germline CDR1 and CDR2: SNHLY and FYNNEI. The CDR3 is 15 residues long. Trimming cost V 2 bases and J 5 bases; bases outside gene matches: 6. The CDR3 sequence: CASSERAGGVDTQYF. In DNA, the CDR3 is TGTGCCAGCAGTGAACGGGCGGGGGGCGTAGATACGCAGTATTTT.

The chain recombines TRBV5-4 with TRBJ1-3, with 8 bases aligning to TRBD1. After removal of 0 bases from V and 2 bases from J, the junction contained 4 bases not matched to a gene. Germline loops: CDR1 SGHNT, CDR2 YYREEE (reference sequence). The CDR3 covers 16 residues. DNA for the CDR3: TGTGCCAGCAGCTTGGTGGACAGGGCTGCTGGAAACACCATATATTTT. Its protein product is CASSLVDRAAGNTIYF.